The T cell receptor beta chain described here comes from a study of blood T cell repertoires in COVID-19. Here immunoSEQ multiplex PCR was the method, and the copy in TCRdb shows in-frame clones only, minus some. The table lists approximately 160,000 clones, around nine tenths of them singletons, with approximately 0.5% in the top ten. The germline gives CDR1 ENHRY, CDR2 SYGVKD. CDR3 length equals 14 residues. J was trimmed by 7 bases and V by 7 bases; bases with no gene match: 9. The specimen was peripheral blood. This chain joins TRBV10-3 and TRBJ1-2; 10 nucleotides line up with TRBD1. This clonotype originated in a man aged 50 to 59 with acute or convalescent COVID-19. CDR3 residues: CAINMDRGARGYTF. The CDR3 nucleotides are TGTGCCATCAACATGGACAGGGGGGCCCGTGGCTACACCTTC.